This T cell receptor (beta chain) was retrieved from a study of spatial heterogeneity in lung cancer. Study details: PBMC collected at follow-up were sequenced when available, a median of around two years after resection. The study, taken as a whole, reports: Among blood samples, ubiquitous expanded tumor TCRs appeared more at resection than at follow-up.

The CDR3 contains 14 residues. The V gene's germline CDR1 is ENHRY and CDR2 SYGVKD. V lost 8 bases and J lost 5; bases outside the gene matches: 6. Time point defined: blood at routine non-recurrence follow-up after resection. Unsorted whole RNA of tumor, nontumor lung or frozen PBMC was sequenced. This clonotype was observed at least ten times. The antigen is undetermined. Individually, TCR cDNA molecules were each labelled with a unique molecular identifier. MiXCR was run by TCRdb on the 5' RACE reads, yielding one entry per CDR3 protein. The data show approximately 70,000 distinct CDR3 sequences, approximately 9% seen once.

Sequences were derived from PBMCs, sampled at follow-up. This receptor was obtained from a female donor with early-stage non-small cell lung cancer. This sequence joins TRBV10-3 and TRBJ2-1, with 10 bases aligning to TRBD1. CDR3 nucleotide sequence: TGTGCCATCGAGGGGACAGGGGCAAACAATGAGCAGTTCTTC. Amino acid sequence: CAIEGTGANNEQFF.